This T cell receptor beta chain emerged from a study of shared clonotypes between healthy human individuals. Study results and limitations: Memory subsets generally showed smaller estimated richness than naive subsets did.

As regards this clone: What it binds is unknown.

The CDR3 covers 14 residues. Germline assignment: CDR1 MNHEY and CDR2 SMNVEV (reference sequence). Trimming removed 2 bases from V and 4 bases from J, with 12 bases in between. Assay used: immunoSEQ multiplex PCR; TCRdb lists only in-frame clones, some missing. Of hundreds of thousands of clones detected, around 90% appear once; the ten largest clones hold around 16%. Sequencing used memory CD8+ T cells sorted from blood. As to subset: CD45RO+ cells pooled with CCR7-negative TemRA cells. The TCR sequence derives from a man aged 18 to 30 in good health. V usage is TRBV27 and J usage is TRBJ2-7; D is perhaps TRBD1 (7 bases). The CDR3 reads CASSLAGGRYEQYF. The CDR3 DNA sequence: TGTGCCAGCAGTTTAGCAGGGGGGCGGTACGAGCAGTACTTC.